These T cell receptor beta chains were read from a single sample in a study of regulatory T cells in long-lasting Graves disease. TCRdb processed the multiplex PCR reads anew with MiXCR; each CDR3 protein has one entry. The sample has a few hundred thousand distinct CDR3 sequences, about 17% seen once. These data also featured in a second study, about T cells in Graves' hyperthyroidism and ophthalmopathy.

The sample here was peripheral blood mononuclear cells (PBMCs), taken at new diagnosis, from a patient treated with antithyroid drugs. These receptors were taken from a young woman with Graves disease. CDR3s include the opening cysteine and the closing phenylalanine or tryptophan. D genes are given only for firm matches. Expanded clones get a size class; other rows say once, few or many, or leave the size out.

v_call,d_call,clone_size,j_call,cdr3_aa,cdr3_nt
TRBV5-6,TRBD2,many,TRBJ2-5,CASSLGLAGGPQETQYF,TGTGCCAGCAGCTTGGGACTAGCGGGAGGGCCTCAAGAGACCCAGTACTTC
TRBV6-5,.,.,TRBJ2-1,CASSYLANEQFF,TGTGCCAGCAGTTACTTGGCCAATGAGCAGTTCTTC
TRBV6-1,TRBD1,many,TRBJ2-7,CASSVPTGFPYEQYF,TGTGCCAGCAGTGTCCCGACAGGGTTCCCCTACGAGCAGTACTTC
TRBV6-1,TRBD1,few,TRBJ2-1,CASRGQGEYNEQFF,TGTGCCAGCAGAGGACAGGGGGAGTACAATGAGCAGTTCTTC
TRBV7-7,TRBD2,few,TRBJ2-3,CASSPGGPSDTQYF,TGTGCTAGCAGCCCGGGAGGGCCGTCAGATACGCAGTATTTT
TRBV28,.,many,TRBJ1-3,CASSLLIGGGAGNTIYF,TGTGCCAGCAGTTTATTAATTGGCGGGGGAGCTGGAAACACCATATATTTT
TRBV29-1,TRBD1,.,TRBJ2-5,CSVDRGRETQYF,TGCAGCGTCGACAGGGGACGAGAGACCCAGTACTTC
TRBV6-1,TRBD2,many,TRBJ2-1,CASSSRTSGSKISRNEQFF,TGTGCCAGCAGCTCCCGGACTAGCGGGAGTAAAATCTCGAGGAATGAGCAGTTCTTC
TRBV25-1,.,few,TRBJ1-2,CASKGSYGYTF,TGTGCCAGCAAGGGAAGCTATGGCTACACCTTC
TRBV28,TRBD2,.,TRBJ2-3,CASSYSSSGRSDTQYF,TGTGCCAGCAGTTACTCTAGTAGCGGGAGGTCAGATACGCAGTATTTT
TRBV11-3,TRBD1,.,TRBJ2-5,CASSSTTGGGETQYF,TGTGCCAGCAGCTCGACGACAGGGGGCGGTGAGACCCAGTACTTC
TRBV7-8,.,.,TRBJ2-7,CASSLDSGYVQYF,TGTGCCAGCAGCTTAGACTCGGGCTACGTGCAGTACTTC
TRBV7-3,TRBD1,few,TRBJ2-3,CASSLQGATSTDTQYF,TGTGCCAGCAGCCTCCAGGGGGCCACGAGCACAGATACGCAGTATTTT
TRBV27,TRBD2,many,TRBJ2-3,CASTTPGLAGGNTQYF,TGTGCCAGCACTACGCCGGGACTAGCGGGGGGTAATACGCAGTATTTT
TRBV28,.,many,TRBJ2-5,CASRSVGTVLEETQYF,TGTGCCAGCCGCTCGGTGGGGACGGTCCTTGAAGAGACCCAGTACTTC
TRBV6-2/TRBV6-3,.,many,TRBJ2-1,CASSSGSSYNEQFF,TGTGCCAGCAGTTCAGGGAGCTCCTACAATGAGCAGTTCTTC
TRBV29-1,TRBD2,many,TRBJ2-3,CTPVAGDYQYTTDTQYF,TGCACCCCTGTTGCGGGGGACTATCAATACACCACAGATACGCAGTATTTT
TRBV29-1,TRBD1,few,TRBJ2-2,CSVAGTGTTGELFF,TGCAGCGTTGCCGGGACAGGGACCACCGGGGAGCTGTTTTTT
TRBV6-2/TRBV6-3,.,many,TRBJ1-2,CASGRQGYGYTF,TGTGCCAGCGGGAGGCAGGGCTATGGCTACACCTTC
TRBV6-1,.,.,TRBJ1-4,CASSGSPNEKLFF,TGTGCCAGCTCCGGCTCTCCTAATGAAAAACTGTTTTTT
TRBV5-1,.,.,TRBJ1-3,CASSRDILSGNTIYF,TGCGCCAGCAGCAGGGATATTCTCTCTGGAAACACCATATATTTT
TRBV15,.,many,TRBJ1-2,CATSPAGNYGYTF,TGTGCCACCAGTCCGGCGGGAAACTATGGCTACACCTTC
TRBV12-3/TRBV12-4,.,many,TRBJ2-7,CASSPQGSSSYEQYF,TGTGCCAGCAGTCCACAGGGATCGAGCTCCTACGAGCAGTACTTC
TRBV30,TRBD1,few,TRBJ2-7,CAWERQGFPQYF,TGTGCCTGGGAAAGACAGGGGTTCCCCCAGTACTTC
TRBV7-3,.,many,TRBJ2-1,CASSSPASSYNEQFF,TGTGCCAGCAGCTCCCCGGCCTCTTCCTACAATGAGCAGTTCTTC
TRBV25-1,.,.,TRBJ1-1,CASSESEGVDTEAFF,TGTGCCAGCAGTGAATCCGAGGGGGTTGACACTGAAGCTTTCTTT
TRBV12-3/TRBV12-4,TRBD2,many,TRBJ2-7,CASSPSGIYEQYF,TGTGCCAGCAGTCCGAGCGGGATCTACGAGCAGTACTTC
TRBV30,TRBD1,few,TRBJ1-1,CAWSKTGGTEAFF,TGTGCCTGGAGTAAAACAGGGGGCACTGAAGCTTTCTTT
TRBV12-3/TRBV12-4,.,.,TRBJ1-2,CASSLSLGVYGYTF,TGTGCCAGCAGTTTGTCCCTAGGGGTATATGGCTACACCTTC
TRBV7-8,TRBD1,many,TRBJ2-7,CASSLMWARTGRNEQYF,TGTGCCAGCAGCTTAATGTGGGCAAGGACAGGGAGAAACGAGCAGTACTTC
TRBV7-9,.,.,TRBJ1-5,CASSHRDSPQPQHF,TGTGCCAGCAGCCACAGGGATTCCCCTCAGCCCCAGCATTTT
TRBV7-9,TRBD2,few,TRBJ2-3,CASRQGLAGPGPSDTQYF,TGTGCCAGCAGACAGGGACTAGCGGGACCCGGCCCCTCAGATACGCAGTATTTT
TRBV20-1,.,.,TRBJ1-3,CSASGGRGNTIYF,TGCAGTGCTAGCGGGGGGCGCGGAAACACCATATATTTT
TRBV28,TRBD1,.,TRBJ1-2,CASGQASGYTF,TGTGCCAGTGGACAGGCCTCGGGCTACACCTTC
TRBV2,TRBD1,many,TRBJ1-4,CASSRQGAREKLFF,TGTGCCAGCAGTCGACAGGGGGCCCGGGAAAAACTGTTTTTT
TRBV20-1,.,many,TRBJ2-1,CSARKDSYNEQFF,TGCAGTGCTAGGAAGGACTCCTACAATGAGCAGTTCTTC
TRBV20-1,TRBD1,many,TRBJ2-7,CSAGQGRSYEQYF,TGCAGTGCTGGACAGGGGAGATCCTACGAGCAGTACTTC
TRBV7-2,.,.,TRBJ2-2,CASSLAQGKLFF,TGTGCCAGCAGCTTAGCGCAGGGCAAGCTGTTTTTT
TRBV3-1,.,.,TRBJ2-4,CASSQAAGAREQYF,TGTGCCAGCAGCCAAGCAGCCGGCGCACGTGAGCAGTACTTC
TRBV27,TRBD2,.,TRBJ2-1,CASYASGRALGNEQFF,TGTGCCAGCTACGCTAGCGGGAGGGCCTTAGGCAATGAGCAGTTCTTC
TRBV20-1,TRBD2,.,TRBJ2-1,CSARVPLAGIYNEQFF,TGCAGTGCTAGAGTCCCACTAGCGGGAATCTACAATGAGCAGTTCTTC
TRBV7-6,.,few,TRBJ1-6,CASSLEGGRGSPLHF,TGTGCCAGCAGCTTAGAAGGCGGACGTGGTTCACCCCTCCACTTT
TRBV3-1,.,many,TRBJ2-5,CASSQGTGSQETQYF,TGTGCCAGCAGCCAAGGGACGGGCTCCCAAGAGACCCAGTACTTC
TRBV12-3/TRBV12-4,.,.,TRBJ2-1,CASTSDWSSYNEQFF,TGTGCCAGCACCTCGGACTGGAGCTCCTACAATGAGCAGTTCTTC
TRBV28,.,few,TRBJ1-1,CASLGPGGTEAFF,TGTGCCAGCCTAGGTCCCGGGGGCACTGAAGCTTTCTTT
TRBV20-1,.,.,TRBJ2-1,CSQKGPGVDEQFF,TGCAGCCAAAAAGGGCCCGGGGTAGATGAGCAGTTCTTC
TRBV14,.,few,TRBJ2-7,CASSGDTYQYF,TGTGCCAGCAGCGGGGACACGTATCAGTACTTC
TRBV20-1,.,many,TRBJ1-1,CSARVNTEAFF,TGCAGTGCTAGAGTGAACACTGAAGCTTTCTTT
TRBV28,TRBD1,few,TRBJ1-1,CASSTRTGARHRAFF,TGTGCCAGCAGTACCCGGACAGGGGCCCGCCATAGGGCTTTCTTT
TRBV20-1,.,many,TRBJ1-1,CSARDRTGSYTEAFF,TGCAGTGCTAGAGATCGTACAGGGTCGTACACTGAAGCTTTCTTT
TRBV7-8,TRBD1,many,TRBJ2-7,CASSWGQSGYEQYF,TGTGCCAGCAGCTGGGGACAGAGTGGCTACGAGCAGTACTTC
TRBV9,.,many,TRBJ2-1,CASSSSASTYNEQFF,TGTGCCAGCAGCTCCAGCGCTAGTACCTACAATGAGCAGTTCTTC
TRBV20-1,TRBD2,many,TRBJ2-5,CSASGLAGGSVGETQYF,TGCAGTGCTAGTGGACTAGCGGGAGGAAGTGTCGGAGAGACCCAGTACTTC
TRBV10-2,TRBD2,few,TRBJ2-7,CASSGSSSGYEQYF,TGCGCCAGCAGTGGAAGTTCTAGCGGTTACGAGCAGTACTTC
TRBV5-1,.,many,TRBJ1-1,CASSLGGLPNTEAFF,TGCGCCAGCAGCTTGGGGGGACTTCCGAACACTGAAGCTTTCTTT
TRBV7-9,TRBD2,many,TRBJ2-3,CASSAGLAGGWDTQYF,TGTGCCAGCAGCGCCGGACTAGCGGGAGGTTGGGATACGCAGTATTTT
TRBV15,TRBD1,many,TRBJ2-2,CATSRDRAKTGELFF,TGTGCCACCAGCAGGGACAGGGCGAAAACCGGGGAGCTGTTTTTT
TRBV5-1,TRBD2,.,TRBJ2-7,CASSKTPGLASYEQYF,TGCGCCAGCAGCAAAACACCGGGACTAGCGTCTTACGAGCAGTACTTC
TRBV12-3/TRBV12-4,TRBD2,.,TRBJ2-1,CASSTSGSPNEQFF,TGTGCCAGCAGCACTAGCGGGAGTCCCAATGAGCAGTTCTTC